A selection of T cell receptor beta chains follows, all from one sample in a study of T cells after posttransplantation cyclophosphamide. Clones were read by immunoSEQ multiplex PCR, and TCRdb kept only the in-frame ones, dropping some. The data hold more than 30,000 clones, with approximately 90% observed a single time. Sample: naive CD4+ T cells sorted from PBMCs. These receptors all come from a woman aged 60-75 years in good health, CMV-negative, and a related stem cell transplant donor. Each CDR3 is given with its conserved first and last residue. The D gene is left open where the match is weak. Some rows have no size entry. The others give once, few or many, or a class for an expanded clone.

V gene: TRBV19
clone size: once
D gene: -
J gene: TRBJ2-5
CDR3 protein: CATYGGAETQYF
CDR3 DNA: TGTGCCACCTATGGGGGGGCAGAGACCCAGTACTTC

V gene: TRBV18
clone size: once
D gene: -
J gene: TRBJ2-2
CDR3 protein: CASSPSTGLIGPTGELFF
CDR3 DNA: TGTGCCAGCTCACCATCTACAGGGTTGATTGGTCCCACCGGGGAGCTGTTTTTT

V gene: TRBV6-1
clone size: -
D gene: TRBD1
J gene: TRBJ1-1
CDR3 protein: CASSPDRGGTEAFF
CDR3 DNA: TGTGCCAGCAGCCCCGACAGGGGTGGCACTGAAGCTTTCTTT

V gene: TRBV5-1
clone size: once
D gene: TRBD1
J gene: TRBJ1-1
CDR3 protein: CASSISGTVNTEAFF
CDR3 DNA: TGCGCCAGCAGCATCTCCGGGACAGTGAACACTGAAGCTTTCTTT

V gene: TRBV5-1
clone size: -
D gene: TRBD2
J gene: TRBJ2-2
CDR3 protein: CASSTASGIANTGELFF
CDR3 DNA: TGCGCCAGCAGCACGGCTAGCGGGATCGCGAACACCGGGGAGCTGTTTTTT

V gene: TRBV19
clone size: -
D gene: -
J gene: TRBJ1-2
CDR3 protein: CASSFGQGYGYTF
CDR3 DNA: TGTGCCAGTAGTTTCGGCCAGGGCTATGGCTACACCTTC

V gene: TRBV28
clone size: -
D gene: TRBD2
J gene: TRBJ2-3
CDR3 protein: CASSSPASGRAVDTQYF
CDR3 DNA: TGTGCCAGCAGTTCCCCCGCTAGCGGGAGGGCCGTAGATACGCAGTATTTT

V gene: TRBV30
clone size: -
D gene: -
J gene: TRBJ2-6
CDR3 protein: CAWSVNSLSGANVLTF
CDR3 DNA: TGTGCCTGGAGTGTAAACAGTCTTTCTGGGGCCAACGTCCTGACTTTC

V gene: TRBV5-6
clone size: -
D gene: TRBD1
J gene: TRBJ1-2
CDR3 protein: CASRRIGQGVAGYTF
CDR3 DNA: TGTGCCAGCAGACGAATCGGACAGGGGGTTGCTGGCTACACCTTC

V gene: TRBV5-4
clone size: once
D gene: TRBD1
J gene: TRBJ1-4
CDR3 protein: CASSPPGQGSEKLFF
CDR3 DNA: TGTGCCAGCAGCCCCCCGGGACAGGGGAGTGAAAAACTGTTTTTT

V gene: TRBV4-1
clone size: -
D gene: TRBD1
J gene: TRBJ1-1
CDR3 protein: CASSQGQGANTEAFF
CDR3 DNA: TGCGCCAGCAGCCAAGGACAGGGGGCGAACACTGAAGCTTTCTTT

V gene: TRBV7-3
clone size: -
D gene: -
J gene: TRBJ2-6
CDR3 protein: CASSIDRSGANVLTF
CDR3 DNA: TGTGCCAGCAGCATTGACAGGTCTGGGGCCAACGTCCTGACTTTC

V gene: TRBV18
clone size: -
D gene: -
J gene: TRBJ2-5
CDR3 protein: CASSRTAQPAQYF
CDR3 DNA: TGTGCCAGCTCACGGACAGCCCAGCCGGCCCAGTACTTC

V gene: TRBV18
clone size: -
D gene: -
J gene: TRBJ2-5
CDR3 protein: CASSPPGAETQYF
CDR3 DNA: TGTGCCAGCTCACCCCCAGGGGCGGAGACCCAGTACTTC

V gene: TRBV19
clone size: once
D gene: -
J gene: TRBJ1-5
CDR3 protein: CASSKGFEQPQHF
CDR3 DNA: TGTGCCAGTAGTAAGGGGTTTGAACAGCCCCAGCATTTT

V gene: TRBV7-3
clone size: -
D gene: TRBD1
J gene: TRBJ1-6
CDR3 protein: CASRLGTGGAPLHF
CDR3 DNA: TGTGCCAGCCGGTTAGGGACAGGTGGGGCACCCCTCCACTTT

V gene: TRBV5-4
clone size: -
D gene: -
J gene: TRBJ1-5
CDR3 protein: CASSLDGGGNQPQHF
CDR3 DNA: TGTGCCAGCAGCTTGGATGGGGGAGGGAATCAGCCCCAGCATTTT

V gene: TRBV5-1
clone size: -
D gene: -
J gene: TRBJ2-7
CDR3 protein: CASSLAQYEQYF
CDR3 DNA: TGCGCCAGCAGCTTGGCTCAGTACGAGCAGTACTTC

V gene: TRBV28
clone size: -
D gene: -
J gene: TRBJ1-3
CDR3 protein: CASSFSGGPGNTIYF
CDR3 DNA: TGTGCCAGCAGTTTTTCGGGGGGACCTGGAAACACCATATATTTT

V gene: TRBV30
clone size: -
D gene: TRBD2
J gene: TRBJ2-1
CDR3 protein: CAWGPGLAVFNEQFF
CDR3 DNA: TGTGCCTGGGGACCGGGACTAGCGGTCTTCAATGAGCAGTTCTTC